A single sample is the source of the 17 T cell receptor beta chains below, sequenced in a study of post-analysis software for immune sequencing data. Study conclusions and caveats: Higher frequency in patients than in controls was seen for about five TRBV segments, with TRBV5-6, TRBV5-1 and TRBV20-1 among them.

Their specific antigens are unknown. TCR beta libraries were prepared from cDNA with unique molecular identifiers. One entry per CDR3 protein results from TCRdb running MiXCR on the PCR reads. The sample shows approximately 400,000 distinct CDR3 sequences, around a third of them seen only once. Sequences were obtained from blood. The receptors were sampled from a girl under 18 with multiple sclerosis.

Only a few counts were recorded for this clonotype. This chain joins TRBV10-3 and TRBJ2-1; TRBD2 aligns across 7 bases. This CDR3 has 17 amino acids. CDR1 is ENHRY and CDR2 is SYGVKD in the germline V gene. After removal of 2 bases from V and 11 bases from J, the junction contained 18 bases not matched to a gene. The CDR3 is CAISEGLGTSAPSKQFF. The CDR3 DNA is TGTGCCATCAGTGAGGGGCTGGGCACTAGCGCCCCAAGTAAGCAGTTCTTC.

V gene TRBV12-3 or TRBV12-4 combines with J gene TRBJ2-5; maybe TRBD2 (7 bases). V lost 4 bases to trimming and J lost 6 bases, with 18 bases between them. This CDR3 spans 15 amino acids. The CDR3 sequence: CASSWGGGAFKTQYF. CDR3 nucleotides: TGTGCCAGCAGTTGGGGTGGGGGGGCCTTTAAGACCCAGTACTTC.

This clonotype was observed a handful of times. CDR3 DNA sequence: TGCGCCAGCAGCCAAGATGCGGGAGGGACCGACGAGCAGTACTTC. Translating it yields CASSQDAGGTDEQYF. The rearrangement links TRBV4-1 to TRBJ2-7, with 9 positions matching TRBD2. V lost 0 bases and J lost 5; bases outside the gene matches: 5. CDR1 is MGHRA, CDR2 YSYEKL, per germline. The CDR3 extends over 15 amino acids.

This clonotype was seen only a few times. The chain uses TRBV5-1 and TRBJ2-7; TRBD1 or TRBD2 may be the D gene (5 bases each). V lost 4 bases and J 2 bases, leaving 13 bases between the germline ends. Looked up from germline, CDR1 is SGHRS and CDR2 is YFSETQ. The CDR3 is 14 amino acids. In nucleotides, the CDR3 is TGCGCCAGCAGCCCCAATGGGGGACCCTACGAGCAGTACTTC. It is translated as CASSPNGGPYEQYF.

This clonotype was detected only a few times. This chain joins TRBV4-1 and TRBJ1-2, with 7 bases fitting TRBD1. Trimming removed 3 bases from V and 8 bases from J; junction bases left unmatched: 12. Germline lookup yields CDR1 MGHRA and CDR2 YSYEKL. This CDR3 comprises 15 residues. This CDR3 reads CASSQGPGTVMGYTF. CDR3 in DNA: TGCGCCAGCAGCCAGGGCCCCGGGACAGTGATGGGCTACACCTTC.

This clonotype was recorded a few times. The genes are TRBV28 and TRBJ1-4; D possibly corresponds to TRBD1 (6 bases). Germline CDR1 and CDR2: MDHEN and SYDVKM. The CDR3 contains 13 residues. V lost 6 bases, J lost 12 bases, and 17 bases lay in between. CDR3 sequence: CASRRTAGEELFF. Written as DNA, the CDR3 is TGTGCCAGCAGGCGGACAGCCGGAGAAGAACTGTTTTTT.

A remark on this clonotype: One junction end does not reproduce the germline sequence, and a read error may be involved. The gene calls are TRBV12-3 or TRBV12-4 and TRBJ1-5; TRBD1 is a possible D gene (5 bases). This CDR3 region has 13 residues. CDR3 in DNA: TGTGCCGGCAGTTTCGGGGCCGATCAGCCCCAGCATTTT. Translation: CAGSFGADQPQHF.

V usage is TRBV6-5 and J usage is TRBJ2-7; D is possibly TRBD1 or TRBD2 (5 bases each). The CDR3 runs to 13 residues. The V end was cut by 8 bases, the J end by 0 bases, with 11 bases between. Germline assignment: CDR1 MNHEY and CDR2 SVGAGI. The CDR3 nucleotides are TGTGCCAGCGAGGGGCGCGACTCCTACGAGCAGTACTTC. Protein product: CASEGRDSYEQYF.

Of note for this clonotype: At one of its ends the junction is not consistent with the germline gene, which may arise from a read error. V gene TRBV5-1 combines with J gene TRBJ1-2, with D tentatively TRBD1 (6 bases). The CDR3 extends over 16 amino acids. The germline V gene encodes CDR1 SGHRS and CDR2 YFSETQ. CDR3 amino acids: CASRLAVLDRSYGYTF. The CDR3 region has the DNA TGCGCCAGCAGATTGGCGGTGTTAGACAGGAGCTATGGCTACACCTTC.

Worth noting for this clonotype: A much more abundant neighbour one base away suggests this may be a read error. The rearrangement joins TRBV4-3 to TRBJ1-2; D is unresolved. The CDR3 extends over 16 amino acids. Trimming left V 0 bases short and J 8 bases short, with 19 bases between. CDR1 and CDR2 (germline): LGHNA, YSLEER. CDR3 bases: TGCGCCAGCAGCCAAGATTGGGTCAGCGACGGTGGAGGCTACACCTTC. Translation gives CASSQDWVSDGGGYTF.

The chain employs TRBV14 and TRBJ2-7; 8 positions agree with TRBD2. Trimming cost V 3 bases and J 2 bases; bases outside gene matches: 9. Germline-derived CDR1 and CDR2 are SGHDN and FVKESK. The CDR3 has 16 residues. The CDR3 loop reads CASSQTETSDAYEQYF. The CDR3 region has the DNA TGTGCCAGCAGCCAGACTGAGACTAGCGACGCCTACGAGCAGTACTTC.

The chain joins TRBV29-1 to TRBJ2-1, with TRBD1 as a possible D gene (6 bases). The CDR3 runs 14 residues. Germline CDR1 is SQVTM and CDR2 is ANQGSEA. V lost 6 bases and J lost 5, with 17 bases in between. The CDR3, as DNA: TGCAGCGTCCTGTCTCCAACAGGGAACAATGAGCAGTTCTTC. It codes for CSVLSPTGNNEQFF.

The chain joins TRBV4-1 to TRBJ2-3; possibly TRBD1 or TRBD2 for D (6 bases each). CDR1 and CDR2 (germline): MGHRA, YSYEKL. This CDR3 has 16 amino acids. V lost 2 bases and J 0 bases, leaving 12 bases between the germline ends. CDR3 amino acids: CASSQRGVASTDTQYF. The CDR3 DNA reads as TGCGCCAGCAGCCAAAGGGGGGTTGCTAGCACAGATACGCAGTATTTT.

V and J are TRBV20-1 and TRBJ1-6, with 7 positions matching TRBD1. The CDR3 totals 15 residues. Germline V gene lookup returns CDR1 DFQATT and CDR2 SNEGSKA (reference sequence). J gave up 8 bases and V 0 bases, and 7 bases lay outside the gene matches. CDR3 protein: CSARETGRLDSPLHF. The CDR3 region has the DNA TGCAGTGCTAGAGAGACAGGGAGATTGGATTCACCCCTCCACTTT.

The chain has TRBV7-2 and TRBJ2-7; D is tentatively TRBD1 or TRBD2 (5 bases each). The germline V gene encodes CDR1 SGHTA and CDR2 FQGNSA. The CDR3 loop spans 15 amino acids. Trimming pared 1 base from V and 0 bases from J, leaving 10 bases between. The CDR3, as DNA: TGTGCCAGCAGCTTAGTGGTGGGACCCTCCTACGAGCAGTACTTC. Protein product: CASSLVVGPSYEQYF.

This clonotype was seen ten or more times. The chain links TRBV20-1 to TRBJ1-4, with 7 bases that match TRBD1. The germline V gene encodes CDR1 DFQATT and CDR2 SNEGSKA (reference sequence). This CDR3 region has 14 residues. V lost 6 bases and J lost 6; bases outside the gene matches: 10. The CDR3 spells CSAFVGTVDEKLFF. The CDR3 DNA sequence: TGCAGTGCCTTTGTCGGGACAGTTGATGAAAAACTGTTTTTT.

This chain connects TRBV3-1 to TRBJ2-3; D unclear. Trimming removed 5 bases from V and 2 bases from J, with 11 bases in between. Germline CDR1 reads LGHDT; CDR2 reads YNNKEL (reference sequence). The CDR3 consists of 14 residues. CDR3 in DNA: TGTGCCAGCAGCAATCAGGCGTTCACAGATACGCAGTATTTT. It specifies CASSNQAFTDTQYF.